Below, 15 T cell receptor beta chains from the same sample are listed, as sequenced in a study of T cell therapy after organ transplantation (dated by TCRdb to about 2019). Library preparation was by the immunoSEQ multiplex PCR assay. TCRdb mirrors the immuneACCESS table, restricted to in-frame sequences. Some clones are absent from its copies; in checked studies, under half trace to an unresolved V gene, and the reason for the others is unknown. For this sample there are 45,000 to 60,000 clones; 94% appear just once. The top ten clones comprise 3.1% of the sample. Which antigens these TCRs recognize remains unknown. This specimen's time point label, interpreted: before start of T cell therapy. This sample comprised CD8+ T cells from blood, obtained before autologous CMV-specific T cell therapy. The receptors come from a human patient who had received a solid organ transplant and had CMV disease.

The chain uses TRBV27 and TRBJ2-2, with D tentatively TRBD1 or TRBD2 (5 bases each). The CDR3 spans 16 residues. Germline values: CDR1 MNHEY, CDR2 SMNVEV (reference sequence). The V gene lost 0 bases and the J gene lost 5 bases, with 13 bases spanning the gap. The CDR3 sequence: CASSLSAGAGTGELFF. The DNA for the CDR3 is TGTGCCAGCAGTTTATCGGCCGGGGCGGGTACCGGGGAGCTGTTTTTT.

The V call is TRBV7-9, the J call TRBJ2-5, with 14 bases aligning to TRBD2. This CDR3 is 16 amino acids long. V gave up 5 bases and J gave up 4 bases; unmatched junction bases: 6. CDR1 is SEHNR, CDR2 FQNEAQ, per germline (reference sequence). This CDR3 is CASSRGLAGGGETQYF. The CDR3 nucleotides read TGTGCCAGCAGCCGCGGACTAGCGGGGGGTGGAGAGACCCAGTACTTC.

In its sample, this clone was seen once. CDR3 DNA sequence: TGTGCCAGCAGTCTCTCGTGGGGGTTCGATCAGCCCCAGCATTTT. Translated: CASSLSWGFDQPQHF. V and J are TRBV27 and TRBJ1-5, with D maybe TRBD1 (5 bases). The CDR3 length is 15 residues. V dropped 5 bases and J dropped 5 bases, with 16 bases sitting between them. From germline, CDR1 is MNHEY and CDR2 SMNVEV (reference sequence).

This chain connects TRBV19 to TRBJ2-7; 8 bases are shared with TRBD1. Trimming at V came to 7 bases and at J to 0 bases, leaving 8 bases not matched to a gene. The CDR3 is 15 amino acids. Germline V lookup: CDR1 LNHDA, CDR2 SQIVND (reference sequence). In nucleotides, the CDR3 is TGTGCCAGTACCGGGACAGGAGCGAGCTCCTACGAGCAGTACTTC. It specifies CASTGTGASSYEQYF.

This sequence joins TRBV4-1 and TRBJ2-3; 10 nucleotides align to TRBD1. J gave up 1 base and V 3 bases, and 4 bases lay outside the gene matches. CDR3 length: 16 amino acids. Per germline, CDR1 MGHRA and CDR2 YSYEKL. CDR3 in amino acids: CASSHRTGGGTDTQYF. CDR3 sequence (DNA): TGCGCCAGCAGCCATCGGACAGGGGGTGGCACAGATACGCAGTATTTT.

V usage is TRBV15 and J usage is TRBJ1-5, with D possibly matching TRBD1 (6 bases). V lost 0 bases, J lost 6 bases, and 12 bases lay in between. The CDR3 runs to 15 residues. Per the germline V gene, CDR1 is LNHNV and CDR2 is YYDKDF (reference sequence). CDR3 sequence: CATSRDGGGLQPQHF. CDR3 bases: TGTGCCACCAGCAGAGATGGGGGGGGCCTTCAGCCCCAGCATTTT.

CDR3 in amino acids: CAWTPDSHGAGYTF. The CDR3 nucleotides are TGTGCCTGGACTCCGGACAGTCACGGGGCTGGCTACACCTTC. The chain is built from TRBV30 and TRBJ1-2, with D tentatively TRBD1 (6 bases). The germline V gene has CDR1 GTSNPN and CDR2 SVGIG (reference sequence). Trimming shortened V by 4 bases and J by 7 bases, and 19 bases separated the two germline ends. The CDR3 covers 14 residues.

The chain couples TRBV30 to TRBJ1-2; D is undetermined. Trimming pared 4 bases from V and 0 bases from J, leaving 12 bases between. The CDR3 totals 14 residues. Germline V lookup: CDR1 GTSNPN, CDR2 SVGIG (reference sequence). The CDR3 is CAWTPTAANYGYTF. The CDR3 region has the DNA TGTGCCTGGACTCCGACGGCAGCTAACTATGGCTACACCTTC.

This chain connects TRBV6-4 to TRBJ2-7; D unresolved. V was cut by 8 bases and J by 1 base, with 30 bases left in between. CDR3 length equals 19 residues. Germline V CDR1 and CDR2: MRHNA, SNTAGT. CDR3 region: CASLVEAGEAPTYSYEQYF. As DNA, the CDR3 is TGTGCCAGCTTAGTTGAGGCAGGTGAAGCCCCGACATATTCCTACGAGCAGTACTTC.

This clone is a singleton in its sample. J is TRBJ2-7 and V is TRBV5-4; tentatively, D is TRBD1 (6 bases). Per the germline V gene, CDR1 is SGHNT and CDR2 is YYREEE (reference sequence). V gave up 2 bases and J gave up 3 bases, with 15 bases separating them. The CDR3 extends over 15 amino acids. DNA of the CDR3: TGTGCCAGCAGCTTAGATCGGGACAACTTCTACGAGCAGTACTTC. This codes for CASSLDRDNFYEQYF.

CDR3 amino acids: CASSLFSGAKNIQYF. CDR3 DNA: TGTGCCAGCAGTTTATTTTCGGGTGCCAAAAACATTCAGTACTTC. V and J are TRBV28 and TRBJ2-4, with D uncertain. The CDR3 is 15 residues long. In germline, CDR1 is MDHEN, CDR2 SYDVKM. V was trimmed by 1 base and J by 1 base, leaving 8 bases between them.

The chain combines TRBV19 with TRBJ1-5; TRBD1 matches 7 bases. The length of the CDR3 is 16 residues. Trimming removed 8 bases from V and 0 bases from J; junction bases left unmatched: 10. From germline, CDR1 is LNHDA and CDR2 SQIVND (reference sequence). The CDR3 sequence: CASEGARGHSNQPQHF. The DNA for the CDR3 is TGTGCCAGTGAGGGGGCGAGGGGGCATAGCAATCAGCCCCAGCATTTT.

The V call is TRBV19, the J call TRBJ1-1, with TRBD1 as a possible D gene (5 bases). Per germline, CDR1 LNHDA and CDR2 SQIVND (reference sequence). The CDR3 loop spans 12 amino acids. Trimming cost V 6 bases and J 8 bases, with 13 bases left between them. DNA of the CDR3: TGTGCCAGTAGGGGGGACGGCCGAGAAGCTTTCTTT. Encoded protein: CASRGDGREAFF.

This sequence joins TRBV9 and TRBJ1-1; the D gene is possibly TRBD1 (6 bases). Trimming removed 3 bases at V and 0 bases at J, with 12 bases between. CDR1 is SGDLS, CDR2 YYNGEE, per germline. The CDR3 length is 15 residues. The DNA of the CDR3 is TGTGCCAGCAGCGCCTACAGGGACTTGAACACTGAAGCTTTCTTT. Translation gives CASSAYRDLNTEAFF. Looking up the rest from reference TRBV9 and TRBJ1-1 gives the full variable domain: DSGVTQTPKHLITATGQRVTLRCSPRSGDLSVYWYQQSLDQGLQFLIQYYNGEERAKGNILERFSAQQFPDLHSELNLSSLELGDSALYFCASSAYRDLNTEAFFGQGTRLTVV.

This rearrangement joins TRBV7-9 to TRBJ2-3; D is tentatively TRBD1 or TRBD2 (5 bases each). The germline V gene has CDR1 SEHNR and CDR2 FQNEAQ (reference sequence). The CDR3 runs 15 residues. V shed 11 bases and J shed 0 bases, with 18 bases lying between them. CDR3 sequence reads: CAGTGGRLSTDTQYF. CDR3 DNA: TGTGCCGGGACCGGTGGACGGTTGAGCACAGATACGCAGTATTTT.